The rows below give T cell receptor beta chains drawn from one sample of a study of T cell responses to AZD1222 COVID-19 vaccine. The repertoire was sequenced with immunoSEQ multiplex PCR; TCRdb's copy has only in-frame clones and lacks some. The sample consists of 80,000 to 100,000 clones, about 92% of them appearing once. This sample comprised peripheral blood, obtained on day 0 of AZD1222 vaccination. These receptors all come from an adult in good health. Each CDR3 is given with its conserved first and last residue. The order of the fields is clone size, D gene, V gene, J gene, CDR3 DNA, CDR3 protein. D genes are given only for firm matches. Clone size is not always given. Where it is, it says once, few, many or a class for expanded clones.

clone size: -
D gene: -
V gene: TRBV4-1
J gene: TRBJ1-2
CDR3 DNA: TGCGCCAGCAGCCAAGATCCGTCGGCCTATGGCTACACCTTC
CDR3 protein: CASSQDPSAYGYTF

clone size: -
D gene: TRBD1
V gene: TRBV5-4
J gene: TRBJ1-4
CDR3 DNA: TGTGCCAGCAGCCAACACCGGGACAGGGGAACAACTAATGAAAAACTGTTTTTT
CDR3 protein: CASSQHRDRGTTNEKLFF

clone size: -
D gene: TRBD2
V gene: TRBV5-4
J gene: TRBJ2-2
CDR3 DNA: TGTGCCAGCAGCGCGCTAGCGGGAGGGCCGAGCACCGGGGAGCTGTTTTTT
CDR3 protein: CASSALAGGPSTGELFF

clone size: -
D gene: TRBD2
V gene: TRBV5-4
J gene: TRBJ2-7
CDR3 DNA: TGTGCCAGCAGCGCGGGGACTAGCGAGGCCTACGAGCAGTACTTC
CDR3 protein: CASSAGTSEAYEQYF

clone size: -
D gene: TRBD2
V gene: TRBV6-5
J gene: TRBJ2-7
CDR3 DNA: TGTGCCAGCAGTTCATCGGGGGGGGACTCCTACGAGCAGTACTTC
CDR3 protein: CASSSSGGDSYEQYF

clone size: -
D gene: TRBD1
V gene: TRBV7-2
J gene: TRBJ1-6
CDR3 DNA: TGTGCCAGCAGCCCTCCGGGACAGCATAATTCACCCCTCCACTTT
CDR3 protein: CASSPPGQHNSPLHF

clone size: -
D gene: TRBD1
V gene: TRBV5-5
J gene: TRBJ2-7
CDR3 DNA: TGTGCCAGCAGCTTGGACCTAGGGACAGCCGAGGACTACGAGCAGTACTTC
CDR3 protein: CASSLDLGTAEDYEQYF

clone size: -
D gene: -
V gene: TRBV3-1/TRBV3-2
J gene: TRBJ1-3
CDR3 DNA: TGTGCCAGCAGGACGGACCACTCTGGAAACACCATATATTTT
CDR3 protein: CASRTDHSGNTIYF

clone size: -
D gene: TRBD1
V gene: TRBV7-9
J gene: TRBJ1-2
CDR3 DNA: TGTGCCAGCAGCTTAGGGGCGGGACAGGGTGATTATGGCTACACCTTC
CDR3 protein: CASSLGAGQGDYGYTF

clone size: -
D gene: -
V gene: TRBV6-5
J gene: TRBJ2-7
CDR3 DNA: TGTGCCAGCAGAGGAGGACAGAGGGCCGAGCAGTACTTC
CDR3 protein: CASRGGQRAEQYF

clone size: -
D gene: TRBD1
V gene: TRBV7-2
J gene: TRBJ2-5
CDR3 DNA: TGTGCCAGCAGCCCAGGGACAGGGGGGTGGTTTGGAGAGACCCAGTACTTC
CDR3 protein: CASSPGTGGWFGETQYF

clone size: -
D gene: -
V gene: TRBV28
J gene: TRBJ2-3
CDR3 DNA: TGTGCCAGCATCTATTCTGACGGAGGCACAGATACGCAGTATTTT
CDR3 protein: CASIYSDGGTDTQYF

clone size: -
D gene: -
V gene: TRBV10-2
J gene: TRBJ1-5
CDR3 DNA: TGCGCCAGCAGTGACACCTCAGGGGCGGAGCCCCAGCATTTT
CDR3 protein: CASSDTSGAEPQHF

clone size: -
D gene: -
V gene: TRBV6-4
J gene: TRBJ1-3
CDR3 DNA: TGTGCCAGCAGTGCCGGACTCAAGGGAAACACCATATATTTT
CDR3 protein: CASSAGLKGNTIYF

clone size: once
D gene: -
V gene: TRBV28
J gene: TRBJ2-7
CDR3 DNA: TGTGCCAGCAGTCAGGAAACCTACGAGCAGTACTTC
CDR3 protein: CASSQETYEQYF

clone size: -
D gene: -
V gene: TRBV28
J gene: TRBJ2-1
CDR3 DNA: TGTGCCAGCAGCCCCCTCGGAGGCACCTCCTACAATGAGCAGTTCTTC
CDR3 protein: CASSPLGGTSYNEQFF

clone size: -
D gene: -
V gene: TRBV24-1
J gene: TRBJ2-2
CDR3 DNA: TGTGCCACCAGTCAAGTCACCGGGGAGCTGTTTTTT
CDR3 protein: CATSQVTGELFF

clone size: -
D gene: TRBD1
V gene: TRBV6-1
J gene: TRBJ1-1
CDR3 DNA: TGTGCCAGCAGTGAGGCGGGGAGGGGGCGTAGAAACACTGAAGCTTTCTTT
CDR3 protein: CASSEAGRGRRNTEAFF

clone size: -
D gene: -
V gene: TRBV12-2
J gene: TRBJ2-7
CDR3 DNA: TGTGCAAGTCGCTTAGGGCCCCAAGGGGTTGGGGAGCAGTACTTC
CDR3 protein: CASRLGPQGVGEQYF

clone size: -
D gene: -
V gene: TRBV5-1
J gene: TRBJ2-7
CDR3 DNA: TGCGCCAGCAGCTTGGGTTTGGTCTCCACCTACGAGCAGTACTTC
CDR3 protein: CASSLGLVSTYEQYF

clone size: -
D gene: -
V gene: TRBV4-1
J gene: TRBJ1-5
CDR3 DNA: TGCGCCAGCAGCTCCTTCGCGGCCGGGGACAATCAGCCCCAGCATTTT
CDR3 protein: CASSSFAAGDNQPQHF

clone size: -
D gene: -
V gene: TRBV19
J gene: TRBJ1-5
CDR3 DNA: TGTGCCAGCGGGCCGTATAGCAATCAGCCCCAGCATTTT
CDR3 protein: CASGPYSNQPQHF

clone size: -
D gene: TRBD1
V gene: TRBV19
J gene: TRBJ1-2
CDR3 DNA: TGTGCCAGTAGTAGGGACAGGGGTTGGAACTATGGCTACACCTTC
CDR3 protein: CASSRDRGWNYGYTF

clone size: -
D gene: -
V gene: TRBV2
J gene: TRBJ1-5
CDR3 DNA: TGTGCCAGCAGCGTTGGGGGGTCTAATAATCAGCCCCAGCATTTT
CDR3 protein: CASSVGGSNNQPQHF

clone size: -
D gene: -
V gene: TRBV12-5
J gene: TRBJ2-2
CDR3 DNA: TGTGCTAGTGGTTTCCCCCCGCCGCAGGGCCTAATCGGGGAGCTGTTTTTT
CDR3 protein: CASGFPPPQGLIGELFF

clone size: -
D gene: TRBD1
V gene: TRBV7-3
J gene: TRBJ1-2
CDR3 DNA: TGTGCCAGCAGCCCTATCGAGGGACAGGGCTTCGATGGCTACACCTTC
CDR3 protein: CASSPIEGQGFDGYTF

clone size: -
D gene: -
V gene: TRBV7-3
J gene: TRBJ2-1
CDR3 DNA: TGTGCCAGCAGCGAGGGCTCCTACAATGAGCAGTTCTTC
CDR3 protein: CASSEGSYNEQFF

clone size: -
D gene: TRBD1
V gene: TRBV3-1/TRBV3-2
J gene: TRBJ1-6
CDR3 DNA: TGTGCCAGCAGCCAAGACCGGACAGGCCGCTCCTATAATTCACCCCTCCACTTT
CDR3 protein: CASSQDRTGRSYNSPLHF

clone size: -
D gene: -
V gene: TRBV6-2/TRBV6-3
J gene: TRBJ2-7
CDR3 DNA: TGTGCCAGCAGTTACAGCCGTGAGTCACAGCAGTACTTC
CDR3 protein: CASSYSRESQQYF

clone size: -
D gene: TRBD1
V gene: TRBV27
J gene: TRBJ2-1
CDR3 DNA: TGTGCCACAGACAGGGTGCATGAGCAGTTCTTC
CDR3 protein: CATDRVHEQFF

clone size: -
D gene: -
V gene: TRBV5-1
J gene: TRBJ1-6
CDR3 DNA: TGCGCCAGCAGCTTATCATTCCCGGGGAATAATTCACCCCTCCACTTT
CDR3 protein: CASSLSFPGNNSPLHF

clone size: -
D gene: -
V gene: TRBV19
J gene: TRBJ1-1
CDR3 DNA: TGTGCCAGTAATGGTCGGCGGACGAACACTGAAGCTTTCTTT
CDR3 protein: CASNGRRTNTEAFF